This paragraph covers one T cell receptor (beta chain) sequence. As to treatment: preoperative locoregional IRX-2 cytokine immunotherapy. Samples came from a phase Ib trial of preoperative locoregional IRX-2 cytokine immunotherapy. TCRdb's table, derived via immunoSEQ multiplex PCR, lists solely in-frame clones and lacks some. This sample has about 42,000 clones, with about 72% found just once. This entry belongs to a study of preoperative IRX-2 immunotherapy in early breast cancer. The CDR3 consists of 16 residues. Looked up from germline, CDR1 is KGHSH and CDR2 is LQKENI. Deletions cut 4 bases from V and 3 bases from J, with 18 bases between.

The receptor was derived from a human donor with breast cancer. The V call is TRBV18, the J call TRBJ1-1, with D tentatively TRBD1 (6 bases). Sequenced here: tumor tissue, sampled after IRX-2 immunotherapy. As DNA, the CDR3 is TGTGCCAGCTCACTACTGCCCAGGGGAGGGGACACTGAAGCTTTCTTT. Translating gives CASSLLPRGGDTEAFF.